Presented here are 32 T cell receptor beta chains from one specimen sequenced in a study of response to subunit inactivated influenza vaccine listed by TCRdb under 2018. Libraries were built with RT-PCR. Reads for this sample came from an Illumina HiSeq 2500. TCRdb reprocessed the public reads (quality trimming at Q25 with fastp, clone calling with MiXCR) and kept in-frame beta chains. Rows are unified per CDR3 protein, each entry keeping the most common DNA and genes. Present in this sample are approximately 730,000 distinct CDR3 sequences, roughly 14% of which were seen just once. 6% to 7% of the sample is in the top ten clones. The sample here was PBMCs from blood, taken roughly 2 weeks before vaccination. The receptors derive from a man aged 50 to 59 who received an inactivated influenza vaccine. Donor details come from another sample of the same person, matched by shared clones.

The chain employs TRBV29-1 and TRBJ1-2; D not certain. CDR1 is SQVTM, CDR2 ANQGSEA, per germline. Trimming removed 0 bases from V and 4 bases from J, with 15 bases in between. The CDR3 sequence is 15 residues long. The CDR3 DNA is TGCAGCGTTGAAGAGGGGTTGGGCTCTCGCTATGGCTACACCTTC. Its translation: CSVEEGLGSRYGYTF. The variable domain in full, with the rest retrieved from reference TRBV29-1 and TRBJ1-2, is SAVISQKPSRDICQRGTSLTIQCQVDSQVTMMFWYRQQPGQSLTLIATANQGSEATYESGFVIDKFPISRPNLTFSTLTVSNMSPEDSSIYLCSVEEGLGSRYGYTFGSGTRLTVV.

The chain couples TRBV28 to TRBJ2-7, with unresolved D. Trimming removed 4 bases at V and 2 bases at J, with 15 bases between. Germline V CDR1 and CDR2: MDHEN, SYDVKM. The CDR3 has 15 amino acids. CDR3 region: CASSYSTFTTYEQYF. Written as DNA, the CDR3 is TGTGCCAGCAGTTATTCCACTTTTACCACCTACGAGCAGTACTTC.

V usage is TRBV18 and J usage is TRBJ2-1; D uncertain. Trimming stripped 0 bases from V and 9 bases from J, with 15 bases between. CDR1 is KGHSH and CDR2 is LQKENI in the germline V gene. The CDR3 extends over 15 amino acids. DNA for the CDR3: TGTGCCAGCTCACCACCGGCCGCCCCCTGGGGTGAGCAGTTCTTC. Translated, it gives CASSPPAAPWGEQFF.

The chain links TRBV7-9 to TRBJ2-1; D is undetermined. The CDR3 length is 13 residues. V lost 0 bases and J lost 8, with 8 bases in between. The germline V gene encodes CDR1 SEHNR and CDR2 FQNEAQ (reference sequence). The CDR3 region has the DNA TGTGCCAGCAGCTTAGCGGCTCTCCATGAGCAGTTCTTC. Its protein is CASSLAALHEQFF.

This clonotype has only a few counts. This chain uses TRBV11-1 with TRBJ2-5; D is unclear. Per the germline V gene, CDR1 is SGHAT and CDR2 is FQDESV (reference sequence). The CDR3 is made up of 15 amino acids. V was pared by 6 bases and J by 6 bases, with 20 bases between. CDR3 DNA: TGTGCCAGCAGACGAGACAATGCGGCGGTAAAGACCCAGTACTTC. Its protein is CASRRDNAAVKTQYF.

A few counts support this clonotype. The chain recombines TRBV5-1 with TRBJ2-6; D gene uncertain. The CDR3 is made up of 17 amino acids. CDR1 and CDR2 from the germline V gene are SGHRS and YFSETQ. V lost 0 bases to trimming and J lost 4 bases, with 14 bases between them. The CDR3 bases are TGCGCCAGCAGCTTGGCGGCAGTGGTTCTCGGGGCCAACGTCCTGACTTTC. Translation: CASSLAAVVLGANVLTF.

The rearrangement uses TRBV4-3 and TRBJ1-5; D remains ambiguous. Germline-derived CDR1 and CDR2 are LGHNA and YSLEER. This CDR3 is 15 amino acids long. V was shortened by 1 base and J by 0 bases, with 7 bases between the two germline ends. The CDR3 DNA reads TGCGCCAGCAGCCAAGCAGTCAATAGCAATCAGCCCCAGCATTTT. Its protein product is CASSQAVNSNQPQHF.

This clonotype was seen a handful of times. The chain uses TRBV2 and TRBJ2-2; 9 positions match TRBD1. CDR1 and CDR2 from the germline V gene are SNHLY and FYNNEI. The CDR3 extends over 14 amino acids. V was pared by 6 bases and J by 8 bases, with 7 bases of the junction left unmatched. The CDR3 spells CASREGQGTGELFF. The CDR3 region has the DNA TGTGCCAGCAGGGAGGGACAGGGCACTGGGGAGCTGTTTTTT.

This clonotype was detected ten times or more. This chain connects TRBV4-1 to TRBJ2-5; 9 nucleotides align to TRBD1. CDR1 is MGHRA, CDR2 YSYEKL, per germline. V trimming: 1 base; J trimming: 2 bases; junction bases outside the gene matches: 5. The CDR3 loop spans 16 amino acids. CDR3 nucleotide sequence: TGCGCCAGCAGCCAAGTGGGGGACAGGGCACAAGAGACCCAGTACTTC. As protein: CASSQVGDRAQETQYF.

This clonotype was recorded many times. The chain joins TRBV12-3 or TRBV12-4 to TRBJ2-5, with 12 bases matching TRBD1. V was clipped by 3 bases and J by 3 bases; unmatched bases: 2. This CDR3 is built from 15 residues. As DNA, the CDR3 is TGTGCCAGCAGTTTGGGACAGGGGGCTAAAGAGACCCAGTACTTC. This translates into CASSLGQGAKETQYF.

The CDR3 reads CSARQGPSYNEQFF. CDR3 bases: TGCAGTGCGAGACAGGGGCCCTCCTACAATGAGCAGTTCTTC. The chain recombines TRBV20-1 with TRBJ2-1; 8 bases agree with TRBD1. The CDR3 has 14 amino acids. Trimming at V came to 6 bases and at J to 0 bases, leaving 4 bases not matched to a gene. Germline values: CDR1 DFQATT, CDR2 SNEGSKA (reference sequence).

This clonotype showed up just a few times. The V and J genes are TRBV4-3 and TRBJ2-3, with 12 bases fitting TRBD2. V lost 4 bases, J lost 0 bases, and 11 bases stayed unmatched. Per germline, CDR1 LGHNA and CDR2 YSLEER. The CDR3 covers 19 residues. The DNA of the CDR3 is TGCGCCAGCAGCCCTTTAGGGCTAGCGGGAGGGATTAGCACAGATACGCAGTATTTT. It yields the protein CASSPLGLAGGISTDTQYF.

V is TRBV15 and J is TRBJ1-2; possible D gene TRBD1, 5 bases. CDR3 length: 14 residues. The V end was cut by 4 bases, the J end by 7 bases, with 16 bases between. CDR1 is LNHNV, CDR2 YYDKDF, per germline (reference sequence). CDR3 loop: CATSTQGWGGGYTF. The CDR3 DNA sequence: TGTGCCACCAGCACCCAAGGCTGGGGCGGTGGCTACACCTTC.

This clonotype was picked up many times. This chain links TRBV6-4 with TRBJ2-3; D is ambiguous. The CDR3 length is 15 residues. V gave up 5 bases and J gave up 6 bases, with 18 bases separating them. Germline-derived CDR1 and CDR2 are MRHNA and SNTAGT. CDR3 nucleotide sequence: TGTGCCAGCAGTCTAGGCTCTTCGGGTCGGGATACGCAGTATTTT. It translates to CASSLGSSGRDTQYF.

This clonotype was seen a few times. V and J are TRBV7-2 and TRBJ2-3; 10 nucleotides agree with TRBD2. CDR1 is SGHTA, CDR2 FQGNSA, per germline. CDR3 length: 17 residues. V lost 5 bases to trimming and J lost 5 bases; unmatched junction nucleotides: 13. In DNA, the CDR3 is TGTGCCAGCAGCCGACAACTTAGCGGGGGGTATCTAGATACGCAGTATTTT. Amino acids: CASSRQLSGGYLDTQYF.

This clonotype was found many times. The V gene is TRBV5-1, the J gene TRBJ1-2, with a weak D call TRBD1 (6 bases). The V gene lost 0 bases and the J gene lost 4 bases, with 10 bases spanning the gap. Germline CDR1 SGHRS, CDR2 YFSETQ. The CDR3 spans 14 residues. The CDR3 nucleotides are TGCGCCAGCAGCTTGGACAGGGCAAGCTATGGCTACACCTTC. Translation: CASSLDRASYGYTF.

V is TRBV6-2 or TRBV6-3 and J is TRBJ2-7; D is possibly TRBD1 (6 bases). Germline V lookup: CDR1 MNHEY, CDR2 SVGEGT. This CDR3 contains 13 residues. V lost 1 base and J lost 5, with 9 bases in between. Here the CDR3 DNA reads TGTGCCAGCAGTTACTTTGGGGGCGACGAGCAGTACTTC. As protein: CASSYFGGDEQYF.

This clonotype has at least ten counts. The V gene is TRBV5-1, the J gene TRBJ2-1; 12 nucleotides agree with TRBD2. This CDR3 region has 15 residues. From germline, CDR1 is SGHRS and CDR2 YFSETQ. V gave up 4 bases and J gave up 7 bases; unmatched junction bases: 6. CDR3 in amino acids: CASSTLAGGPNEQFF. The CDR3 DNA follows: TGCGCCAGCAGCACCCTAGCGGGAGGGCCTAATGAGCAGTTCTTC.

This clonotype was counted ten times or more. The rearrangement joins TRBV18 to TRBJ2-1; 7 positions agree with TRBD2. CDR1 KGHSH and CDR2 LQKENI come from the germline V gene. The CDR3 loop spans 14 amino acids. The J segment lost 0 bases and the V segment lost 6 bases, leaving 2 bases of the junction unmatched. CDR3 sequence reads: CASSVAGSYNEQFF. For the CDR3, the DNA is TGTGCCAGCTCCGTAGCGGGCTCCTACAATGAGCAGTTCTTC.

This clonotype was recorded a few times. This rearrangement joins TRBV15 to TRBJ2-7; either TRBD1 or TRBD2 may fit D (5 bases each). Germline lookup yields CDR1 LNHNV and CDR2 YYDKDF (reference sequence). The CDR3 is made up of 15 amino acids. Trimming took off 4 bases at V and 5 bases at J, with 18 bases between the two ends. This CDR3 reads CATSISWRGANEQYF. In DNA form, the CDR3 reads TGTGCCACCAGCATCTCCTGGAGAGGGGCGAACGAGCAGTACTTC.

This clonotype turned up a few times. The genes are TRBV30 and TRBJ2-2; D is uncertain. Germline V CDR1 and CDR2: GTSNPN, SVGIG (reference sequence). V lost 0 bases and J lost 6, with 11 bases in between. The CDR3 runs to 14 residues. The CDR3 region has the DNA TGTGCCTGGAGTGTACCCTATCTTTCCGGGGAGCTGTTTTTT. Amino acids: CAWSVPYLSGELFF.

V usage is TRBV3-1 and J usage is TRBJ1-2; TRBD1 aligns across 7 bases. With V trimmed by 0 bases and J by 0 bases, 7 bases remained unmatched. The CDR3 length is 17 residues. Germline CDR1 reads LGHDT; CDR2 reads YNNKEL (reference sequence). DNA of the CDR3: TGTGCCAGCAGCCAAGATCGAGGGGGCCGGGCTAACTATGGCTACACCTTC. It codes for CASSQDRGGRANYGYTF.

The chain is built from TRBV10-3 and TRBJ1-1; no clear D gene. The germline V and J ends were trimmed by 0 bases and 2 bases, with 10 bases remaining between them. From germline, CDR1 is ENHRY and CDR2 SYGVKD. The CDR3 extends over 15 amino acids. CDR3 nucleotide sequence: TGTGCCATCAGTGAGTCGGGCGTACCAAACACTGAAGCTTTCTTT. Encoded protein: CAISESGVPNTEAFF.

This clonotype was found a few times. V is TRBV10-3 and J is TRBJ2-7; 9 bases match TRBD2. In germline, CDR1 is ENHRY, CDR2 SYGVKD. V lost 8 bases and J lost 3; bases outside the gene matches: 8. The CDR3 sequence is 14 residues long. In nucleotides, the CDR3 is TGTGCCATCGGGAACACGACTAGCGGCTACGAGCAGTACTTC. Amino acids: CAIGNTTSGYEQYF.

The chain joins TRBV2 to TRBJ2-7; D is ambiguous. With 0 bases removed from V and 6 bases from J, the gap between germline ends came to 12 bases. The CDR3 contains 14 residues. The germline V gene has CDR1 SNHLY and CDR2 FYNNEI. The DNA for the CDR3 is TGTGCCAGCAGTGAAGCGAGAAGATTACTCGAGCAGTACTTC. It encodes CASSEARRLLEQYF.

This clonotype was found a few times. The chain uses TRBV4-3 and TRBJ2-7; D call uncertain. V lost 0 bases to trimming and J lost 3 bases, with 12 bases between them. Per the germline V gene, CDR1 is LGHNA and CDR2 is YSLEER. The CDR3 contains 15 residues. CDR3 amino acids: CASSQDWGQFYEQYF. CDR3 sequence (DNA): TGCGCCAGCAGCCAAGATTGGGGTCAGTTCTACGAGCAGTACTTC.

The chain links TRBV27 to TRBJ2-7; 9 nucleotides align to TRBD2. With V trimmed by 6 bases and J by 1 base, 7 bases remained unmatched. The CDR3 is 15 residues long. Germline V lookup: CDR1 MNHEY, CDR2 SMNVEV (reference sequence). This CDR3 is CASSLLAGESYEQYF. The CDR3 nucleotides are TGTGCCAGCAGCCTATTAGCGGGAGAGTCCTACGAGCAGTACTTC.

This rearrangement joins TRBV7-9 to TRBJ2-1, with 7 bases fitting TRBD1. CDR3 length: 17 residues. Germline V gives CDR1 SEHNR, CDR2 FQNEAQ (reference sequence). Germline trimming cut 1 base from V and 2 bases from J; bases unmatched to any gene: 8. The CDR3 loop reads CASSLEFGGQTYNEQFF. CDR3 coding DNA: TGTGCCAGCAGCTTAGAATTTGGGGGACAGACCTACAATGAGCAGTTCTTC.

This clonotype has a handful of counts. The chain uses TRBV30 and TRBJ1-5; TRBD1 is a possible D gene (5 bases). The CDR3 is made up of 13 amino acids. Germline V gene lookup returns CDR1 GTSNPN and CDR2 SVGIG (reference sequence). Between the trimmed V and J ends, which lost 3 bases and 6 bases, there was a span of 12 bases. DNA for the CDR3: TGTGCCTGGAGCCCAGGGTGGGCTCAGCCCCAGCATTTT. Protein sequence: CAWSPGWAQPQHF.

The rearrangement links TRBV20-1 to TRBJ2-1; 13 bases match TRBD2. Looked up from germline, CDR1 is DFQATT and CDR2 is SNEGSKA (reference sequence). Losses at the gene ends were 6 bases for V and 10 bases for J; bases not matched to a gene: 18. This CDR3 region has 17 residues. DNA of the CDR3: TGCAGTGCGCTCGCGGCAGCCGGGACTAGCGGGATAGGAGAGCAGTTCTTC. This sequence encodes CSALAAAGTSGIGEQFF.

The chain is built from TRBV7-3 and TRBJ2-1, with TRBD1 as a possible D gene (5 bases). The V gene's germline CDR1 is SGHTA and CDR2 FQGTGA. V lost 2 bases and J 8 bases, leaving 13 bases between the germline ends. CDR3 length: 14 residues. CDR3 nucleotide sequence: TGTGCCAGCAGCTTAGACCCGAAGGGGCATGAGCAGTTCTTC. This translates into CASSLDPKGHEQFF. The variable domain in full, completed from reference TRBV7-3 and TRBJ2-1, reads GAGVSQTPSNKVTEKGKYVELRCDPISGHTALYWYRQSLGQGPEFLIYFQGTGAADDSGLPNDRFFAVRPEGSVSTLKIQRTERGDSAVYLCASSLDPKGHEQFFGPGTRLTVL.

This clonotype was detected ten times or more. This chain joins TRBV29-1 and TRBJ2-7; D perhaps matches TRBD2 (5 bases). Germline V gene lookup returns CDR1 SQVTM and CDR2 ANQGSEA. This CDR3 has 14 amino acids. The V and J ends lost 0 bases and 1 base respectively, with 10 bases between them. CDR3 protein: CSVEDRTGSYEQYF. The CDR3 nucleotides are TGCAGCGTTGAAGATCGGACGGGGTCCTACGAGCAGTACTTC.